This passage covers 26 T cell receptor beta chains from one sample sequenced in a study of radiation and T cells in renal cell carcinoma (TCRdb year 2020). Libraries were prepared through the immunoSEQ multiplex PCR assay. Held by TCRdb, this immuneACCESS table contains in-frame sequences only and omits some clones. Under half of the omission traces to an unresolved V gene where checked; the cause of the rest is unknown. The sample table contains about 13,000 clones; only one count was recorded for about 33% of them. Jointly, the top ten make up 15% of the sample. This specimen's time point label, interpreted: tumor resected at nephrectomy. Taken with the paper, the label for treatment or condition translates to: 15 Gy SBRT to primary tumor, nephrectomy 4 weeks later. Sequences were derived from tumor tissue, sampled from a patient whose treatment included radiotherapy and nephrectomy. The receptors were sampled from a man aged 55 to 70 with renal cell carcinoma.

The V and J genes are TRBV29-1 and TRBJ2-3, with D possibly TRBD2 on 5 matching bases. CDR3 length: 12 amino acids. V gave up 1 base and J gave up 9 bases, with 11 bases separating them. The germline CDR1 and CDR2 sequences are SQVTM and ANQGSEA. CDR3 protein: CSVEGGQDTQYF. CDR3 DNA: TGCAGCGTTGAAGGCGGGCAGGACACGCAGTATTTT.

The CDR3 reads CASSLGRRGEKLFF. The CDR3 nucleotides read TGCGCCAGCAGCTTGGGCAGGAGGGGGGAAAAACTGTTTTTT. The V call is TRBV5-1, the J call TRBJ1-4; D is perhaps TRBD1 (6 bases). Germline lookup yields CDR1 SGHRS and CDR2 YFSETQ. This CDR3 is 14 amino acids long. The ends were cut back, 0 bases at V and 8 bases at J, with 11 bases in the middle.

The rearrangement uses TRBV4-3 and TRBJ1-2; possibly TRBD1 for D (5 bases). This CDR3 spans 15 amino acids. The V and J ends lost 2 bases and 6 bases respectively, with 16 bases between them. The V gene's germline CDR1 is LGHNA and CDR2 YSLEER. CDR3 DNA: TGCGCCAGCAGCCAATCACGGGGGTTTGCTGATGGCTACACCTTC. Its protein product is CASSQSRGFADGYTF.

The chain has TRBV30 and TRBJ2-2; D might be TRBD2 (5 bases). V gave up 0 bases and J gave up 9 bases, with 11 bases separating them. The germline CDR1 and CDR2 sequences are GTSNPN and SVGIG (reference sequence). CDR3 size: 13 residues. The CDR3 sequence is CAWSVAPGWELFF. DNA of the CDR3: TGTGCCTGGAGTGTGGCACCGGGATGGGAGCTGTTTTTT.

The chain carries TRBV7-6 and TRBJ1-2; D is unresolved. CDR3 length: 16 residues. V was shortened by 1 base and J by 3 bases, with 15 bases between the two germline ends. Germline V CDR1 and CDR2: SGHVS, FNYEAQ. The CDR3 DNA sequence: TGTGCCAGCAGCTTAGGCCGGTGGGGTAGAGACTATGGCTACACCTTC. This sequence encodes CASSLGRWGRDYGYTF.

The gene calls are TRBV30 and TRBJ2-1; D assignment may be TRBD1 or TRBD2 (5 bases each). V was trimmed by 2 bases and J by 5 bases, leaving 16 bases between them. Looked up from germline, CDR1 is GTSNPN and CDR2 is SVGIG (reference sequence). This CDR3 has 15 amino acids. The CDR3 region is CAWSNRDPFHNEQFF. CDR3 sequence (DNA): TGTGCCTGGAGTAACCGGGACCCCTTCCACAATGAGCAGTTCTTC.

The V and J genes are TRBV29-1 and TRBJ2-3; TRBD2 matches at 7 bases. The germline CDR1 and CDR2 sequences are SQVTM and ANQGSEA. V trimming: 1 base; J trimming: 3 bases; junction bases outside the gene matches: 7. The CDR3 is made up of 15 amino acids. The CDR3 sequence is CSVEGGLAVTDTQYF. The DNA for the CDR3 is TGCAGCGTTGAAGGGGGTCTAGCGGTGACAGATACGCAGTATTTT.

The genes are TRBV5-1 and TRBJ1-3; TRBD1 agrees at 10 bases. The CDR3 is 16 residues long. Germline V gene data show CDR1 as SGHRS and CDR2 as YFSETQ. J was trimmed by 4 bases and V by 4 bases; bases with no gene match: 8. CDR3 region: CASSRTGGFSGNTIYF. The CDR3 bases are TGCGCCAGCAGCAGGACAGGGGGGTTTTCCGGAAACACCATATATTTT.

The chain joins TRBV29-1 to TRBJ1-5; no clear D. The CDR3 is made up of 13 amino acids. Germline CDR1 and CDR2: SQVTM and ANQGSEA. Trimming took 4 bases from V and 4 from J, leaving 11 bases between them. The CDR3 spells CSVGQAINQPQHF. The CDR3 DNA follows: TGCAGCGTTGGGCAGGCGATTAATCAGCCCCAGCATTTT. Filled out from reference TRBV29-1 and TRBJ1-5, the complete variable domain reads SAVISQKPSRDICQRGTSLTIQCQVDSQVTMMFWYRQQPGQSLTLIATANQGSEATYESGFVIDKFPISRPNLTFSTLTVSNMSPEDSSIYLCSVGQAINQPQHFGDGTRLSIL.

This clone was found many times. V and J are TRBV23-1 and TRBJ2-7, with no clear D. TRBV23-1 is designated an ORF whose function remains uncertain. Trimming shortened V by 8 bases and J by 0 bases, and 17 bases separated the two germline ends. The CDR3 is 15 residues long. CDR3 loop: CASAEDCSSSYEQYF. CDR3 nucleotide sequence: TGCGCCAGCGCCGAAGACTGTTCGAGCTCCTACGAGCAGTACTTC.

This clone is medium-sized. J is TRBJ2-1 and V is TRBV29-1; 10 nucleotides line up with TRBD2. Germline assignment: CDR1 SQVTM and CDR2 ANQGSEA. Losses at the gene ends were 6 bases for V and 5 bases for J; bases not matched to a gene: 4. The CDR3 runs 13 residues. The DNA for the CDR3 is TGCAGCGTAAGACTAGCGGGTCACAATGAGCAGTTCTTC. This encodes CSVRLAGHNEQFF.

The V and J genes are TRBV19 and TRBJ2-7, with TRBD1 matching 10 bases. This CDR3 has 16 amino acids. Germline CDR1 LNHDA, CDR2 SQIVND (reference sequence). Losses at the gene ends were 1 base for V and 3 bases for J; bases not matched to a gene: 6. CDR3 sequence (DNA): TGTGCCAGTAGTATAGGGGAGACAGGGGGCTTCTACGAGCAGTACTTC. This encodes CASSIGETGGFYEQYF.

This clone was recorded at least ten times. The chain is built from TRBV4-3 and TRBJ2-6, with unresolved D. The V end lost 0 bases, the J end lost 1 base, and 13 bases lay between the germline ends. Germline V gene sequence: CDR1 LGHNA, CDR2 YSLEER. The CDR3 is 18 amino acids. The CDR3 spells CASSQDRPLESGANVLTF. The CDR3 region has the DNA TGCGCCAGCAGCCAAGATCGACCCCTAGAGTCTGGGGCCAACGTCCTGACTTTC.

The genes are TRBV6-5 and TRBJ2-1; TRBD1 matches 7 bases. Germline assignment: CDR1 MNHEY and CDR2 SVGAGI. J gave up 4 bases and V 0 bases, and 6 bases lay outside the gene matches. The CDR3 has 16 residues. CDR3 DNA sequence: TGTGCCAGCAGTTACTCCGTGCAGGGGGATTACAATGAGCAGTTCTTC. Protein sequence: CASSYSVQGDYNEQFF.

This clone was seen a handful of times. The genes are TRBV7-6 and TRBJ2-2; D possibly corresponds to TRBD1 (5 bases). This CDR3 is 15 amino acids long. In germline, CDR1 is SGHVS, CDR2 FNYEAQ. V gave up 5 bases and J gave up 7 bases, with 17 bases separating them. The CDR3 region is CASSPNSGWGGELFF. The CDR3 DNA sequence: TGTGCCAGCAGCCCCAATTCAGGGTGGGGCGGGGAGCTGTTTTTT.

The chain carries TRBV5-1 and TRBJ1-1; weak D call: TRBD1 (6 bases). The CDR3 totals 16 residues. The germline V and J ends were trimmed by 2 bases and 1 base, with 15 bases remaining between them. In germline, CDR1 is SGHRS, CDR2 YFSETQ. The CDR3 sequence: CASSLPTGTPNTEAFF. The CDR3 region has the DNA TGCGCCAGCAGCTTACCAACCGGGACACCGAACACTGAAGCTTTCTTT.

The V and J genes are TRBV2 and TRBJ2-7; D is undetermined. The CDR3 runs 15 residues. V shed 3 bases and J shed 7 bases, with 19 bases lying between them. Germline CDR1 reads SNHLY; CDR2 reads FYNNEI. The CDR3 DNA reads as TGTGCCAGCAGTGATGCTCCTTCCGGTGCCGGGGAGCAGTACTTC. This sequence encodes CASSDAPSGAGEQYF.

The V call is TRBV6-1, the J call TRBJ2-7, with 7 bases fitting TRBD2. The CDR3 contains 16 residues. With 4 bases clipped from V and 2 bases from J, the junction kept 11 bases outside the gene matches. The germline gives CDR1 MNHNS, CDR2 SASEGT. The CDR3 reads CASSGAWRGITYEQYF. CDR3 sequence (DNA): TGTGCCAGCAGTGGCGCTTGGCGGGGGATAACCTACGAGCAGTACTTC.

This clone was counted only a few times. The CDR3 sequence is CSAELTDTQYF. CDR3 in DNA: TGCAGTGCCGAGCTCACAGATACGCAGTATTTT. V gene TRBV20-1 combines with J gene TRBJ2-3; D call uncertain. Trimming pared 6 bases from V and 2 bases from J, leaving 6 bases between. Germline CDR1 reads DFQATT; CDR2 reads SNEGSKA (reference sequence). The CDR3 is 11 amino acids.

This clone appeared a few times. The CDR3 region has the DNA TGTGCCAGCAGCTTCCGGGGCCGCTCCTACAATGAGCAGTTCTTC. Encoded protein: CASSFRGRSYNEQFF. The chain has TRBV13 and TRBJ2-1; D possibly matches TRBD1 or TRBD2 (5 bases each). The germline CDR1 and CDR2 sequences are PRHDT and FYEKMQ (reference sequence). The V end lost 3 bases, the J end lost 0 bases, and 9 bases lay between the germline ends. The CDR3 length is 15 residues. Together with reference TRBV13 and TRBJ2-1, the CDR3 gives the full variable domain: AAGVIQSPRHLIKEKRETATLKCYPIPRHDTVYWYQQGPGQDPQFLISFYEKMQSDKGSIPDRFSAQQFSDYHSELNMSSLELGDSALYFCASSFRGRSYNEQFFGPGTRLTVL.

The chain joins TRBV4-3 to TRBJ1-2; the D is unclear. The CDR3 runs 15 residues. Germline lookup yields CDR1 LGHNA and CDR2 YSLEER. V was pared by 1 base and J by 8 bases, with 17 bases between. The CDR3 DNA is TGCGCCAGCAGCCAAGCCATCGGTCAGTTGGGGGGCTACACCTTC. Translated: CASSQAIGQLGGYTF.

The chain couples TRBV5-6 to TRBJ1-1, with 8 positions matching TRBD1. Losses at the gene ends were 1 base for V and 1 base for J; bases not matched to a gene: 9. CDR3 size: 17 residues. Germline V gene lookup returns CDR1 SGHDT and CDR2 YYEEEE. This CDR3 reads CASSLFVPRGPNTEAFF. The CDR3 DNA sequence: TGTGCCAGCAGCTTGTTTGTGCCCAGGGGGCCGAACACTGAAGCTTTCTTT. Using reference TRBV5-6 and TRBJ1-1 for the parts outside the CDR3, the full variable domain is DAGVTQSPTHLIKTRGQQVTLRCSPKSGHDTVSWYQQALGQGPQFIFQYYEEEERQRGNFPDRFSGHQFPNYSSELNVNALLLGDSALYLCASSLFVPRGPNTEAFFGQGTRLTVV.

This clone has just a few counts. CDR3 sequence reads: CASSQSQETQYF. The CDR3 nucleotides read TGTGCCAGCAGCCAATCCCAAGAGACCCAGTACTTC. The rearrangement joins TRBV16 to TRBJ2-5, with D unresolved. V lost 0 bases to trimming and J lost 1 base, with 0 bases between them. The CDR3 totals 12 residues. From germline, CDR1 is KGHSY and CDR2 FQNENV.

A few counts support this clone. An end of the junction differs from the germline gene, which may be a read error. V is TRBV29-1 and J is TRBJ2-1; a weak D match, TRBD1 (5 bases). The CDR3 loop spans 14 amino acids. Germline V gene lookup returns CDR1 SQVTM and CDR2 ANQGSEA. The CDR3: CSVEVQGSDNEQFF. The DNA of the CDR3 is TGCAGCGTTGAAGTTCAGGGCTCCGACAATGAGCAGTTCTTC.

The chain is built from TRBV19 and TRBJ2-3; no reliable D call. Germline V CDR1 and CDR2: LNHDA, SQIVND (reference sequence). The CDR3 sequence is 15 residues long. The V gene lost 1 base and the J gene lost 0 bases, with 8 bases spanning the gap. The CDR3 region is CASSIGVLSTDTQYF. The CDR3 region has the DNA TGTGCCAGTAGTATAGGAGTCCTGAGCACAGATACGCAGTATTTT.

This clone was picked up a small number of times. The gene calls are TRBV18 and TRBJ2-7, with 10 positions matching TRBD1. The CDR3 loop spans 14 amino acids. The germline gives CDR1 KGHSH, CDR2 LQKENI. The V segment lost 3 bases and the J segment 4 bases; nucleotides outside the gene matches: 3. Here the CDR3 reads CASSPGTGDYEQYF. The DNA of the CDR3 is TGTGCCAGCTCACCCGGGACAGGGGATTACGAGCAGTACTTC.